These 7 T cell receptor beta chains came from one sample sequenced in a study of blood T cell repertoires in COVID-19. Clones were read by immunoSEQ multiplex PCR, and TCRdb kept only the in-frame ones, dropping some. This sample has fewer than 95,000 clones; more than 80% occur once, and the top ten carry about 0.83%. The sample taken for sequencing was peripheral blood. The receptor set was obtained from a woman of 80 years or more with acute or convalescent COVID-19.

This clone was seen only once. The chain employs TRBV3-1 (or the pseudogene TRBV3-2) and TRBJ2-2; D may be TRBD2 (7 bases). The germline V gene encodes CDR1 LGHDT and CDR2 YNNKEL (reference sequence). Trimming removed 4 bases at V and 5 bases at J, with 11 bases between. The CDR3 has 14 amino acids. The DNA for the CDR3 is TGTGCCAGCAGCCGCAGGGGAGGGACCGGGGAGCTGTTTTTT. This translates into CASSRRGGTGELFF.

The chain recombines TRBV6-5 with TRBJ2-5; 9 bases line up with TRBD1. Losses at the gene ends were 7 bases for V and 2 bases for J; bases not matched to a gene: 8. This CDR3 contains 15 residues. In germline, CDR1 is MNHEY, CDR2 SVGAGI. The CDR3 reads CASKMTGGHQETQYF. The CDR3 DNA is TGTGCCAGCAAGATGACAGGGGGGCATCAAGAGACCCAGTACTTC.

V usage is TRBV2 and J usage is TRBJ1-5; D is perhaps TRBD1 (6 bases). The CDR3 is made up of 14 amino acids. Germline values: CDR1 SNHLY, CDR2 FYNNEI. Trimming pared 3 bases from V and 7 bases from J, leaving 13 bases between. CDR3 sequence: CASSDRTGSQPQHF. DNA of the CDR3: TGTGCCAGCAGTGATCGAACAGGGTCCCAGCCCCAGCATTTT.

The rearrangement uses TRBV28 and TRBJ1-2; D call uncertain. Germline assignment: CDR1 MDHEN and CDR2 SYDVKM. This CDR3 comprises 13 residues. V lost 4 bases to trimming and J lost 7 bases, with 13 bases between them. As DNA, the CDR3 is TGTGCCAGCAGTTCCCCGACAAGCACTGGCTACACCTTC. Its translation is CASSSPTSTGYTF.

This sequence joins TRBV5-5 and TRBJ2-7; D is perhaps TRBD1 (7 bases). Trimming removed 4 bases from V and 7 bases from J, with 15 bases in between. There are 13 residues in the CDR3. The V gene's germline CDR1 is SGHKS and CDR2 YYEKEE (reference sequence). In nucleotides, the CDR3 is TGTGCCAGCAGCGGAACAGGGGCGGGGGAGCAGTACTTC. This translates into CASSGTGAGEQYF.

V and J are TRBV19 and TRBJ1-2; 11 bases are shared with TRBD1. CDR1 LNHDA and CDR2 SQIVND come from the germline V gene (reference sequence). V lost 4 bases to trimming and J lost 7 bases; unmatched junction nucleotides: 5. This CDR3 has 14 residues. The CDR3, as DNA: TGTGCCAGTAGTAGGGGACAGGGGGAAGGTGGCTACACCTTC. As protein: CASSRGQGEGGYTF.

The chain uses TRBV4-1 and TRBJ2-3; 10 bases line up with TRBD2. The CDR3 runs 18 residues. Germline loops: CDR1 MGHRA, CDR2 YSYEKL. V shed 1 base, J shed 0 bases, and the junction held 7 bases outside the gene matches. The CDR3 DNA follows: TGCGCCAGCAGCCAAGTTTCAAGGACTAGCGGAAGCACAGATACGCAGTATTTT. Its protein product is CASSQVSRTSGSTDTQYF.